This is a list of T cell receptor beta chains from one sample in a study of patients and donors after allogeneic stem cell transplantation. A single record per CDR3 protein comes from TCRdb applying MiXCR to the RT-PCR reads. This table has 920,000 or so distinct CDR3 sequences, about a sixth appearing once. Sequencing used blood, either unsorted or a sorted T cell fraction (not recorded which). Receptor source: a human donor who was either an allogeneic HSCT recipient or a stem cell or donor lymphocyte infusion donor (not recorded which). It is not recorded whose cells these are; they may come from a transplant donor. The CDR3 runs from the conserved cysteine through the conserved F or W.

CDR3	V	J
CASSLVPGTNEKLFF	TRBV5-6	TRBJ1-4
CASRGPGPTGELFF	TRBV2	TRBJ2-2
CASSDPGADTQYF	TRBV2	TRBJ2-3
CASSAARRDEQFF	TRBV7-9	TRBJ2-1
CASSPSGLPYEQYF	TRBV25-1	TRBJ2-7
CASSSGPRSQETQYF	TRBV5-1	TRBJ2-5
CASRSPVRNEQFF	TRBV6-1	TRBJ2-1
CASSHRDSNQPQHF	TRBV9	TRBJ1-5
CSADGTGGYEQYF	TRBV20-1	TRBJ2-7
CASSSVQNSPLHF	TRBV5-1	TRBJ1-6
CASSVLGTGDTEAFF	TRBV9	TRBJ1-1
CASSLEGSFGNEQFF	TRBV5-1	TRBJ2-1
CASSEDRLTWRAQYF	TRBV6-1	TRBJ2-5
CAIREGSGNTIYF	TRBV10-3	TRBJ1-3
CASRPGRGLAASYEQYF	TRBV11-2	TRBJ2-7
CSKKTSGSTDTQYF	TRBV20-1	TRBJ2-3
CATSDGAGGWTDTQYF	TRBV24-1	TRBJ2-3
CASSLGLAGRYYEQYF	TRBV7-2	TRBJ2-7
CSACRTGVYEQYF	TRBV20-1	TRBJ2-7
CATTGFGRSTDTQYF	TRBV10-3	TRBJ2-3
CASSLTALTMNTEAFF	TRBV7-3	TRBJ1-1
CASLTAGGGGTGELFF	TRBV30	TRBJ2-2
CASTASGGLAETQYF	TRBV9	TRBJ2-5
CSVNGQESSYEQYF	TRBV29-1	TRBJ2-7
CASSAETQKFF	TRBV2	TRBJ2-1
CASSSGQLNYGYTF	TRBV5-1	TRBJ1-2
CASSLAALDRASTDTQYF	TRBV5-1	TRBJ2-3
CATSREGRELDTQYF	TRBV15	TRBJ2-3
CASSYSGSMYEQYF	TRBV9	TRBJ2-7
CASSLEASVRSYNEQFF	TRBV5-1	TRBJ2-1
CASSPPGTPNYGYTF	TRBV6-1	TRBJ1-2
CASKSEGLGKNIQYF	TRBV6-1	TRBJ2-4
CASSQDRMVAVNTGELFF	TRBV4-2	TRBJ2-2
CASRRGSLYEQYF	TRBV6-1	TRBJ2-7
CSVEGVAGGYEQYF	TRBV29-1	TRBJ2-7
CASTHSRPGNTIYF	TRBV12-3/TRBV12-4	TRBJ1-3
CASSYGSGNTIYF	TRBV6-2/TRBV6-3	TRBJ1-3
CSARGDSSYNEQFF	TRBV20-1	TRBJ2-1
CASSLGGVDNQPQHF	TRBV5-1	TRBJ1-5
CASIRKGGVGEAFF	TRBV6-2/TRBV6-3	TRBJ1-1
CAIKRGITTDTQYF	TRBV27	TRBJ2-3
CSAGVPGQSNEKLFF	TRBV20-1	TRBJ1-4
CASSPTNREAFF	TRBV18	TRBJ1-1
CASSLSAGASTDTQYF	TRBV7-2	TRBJ2-3